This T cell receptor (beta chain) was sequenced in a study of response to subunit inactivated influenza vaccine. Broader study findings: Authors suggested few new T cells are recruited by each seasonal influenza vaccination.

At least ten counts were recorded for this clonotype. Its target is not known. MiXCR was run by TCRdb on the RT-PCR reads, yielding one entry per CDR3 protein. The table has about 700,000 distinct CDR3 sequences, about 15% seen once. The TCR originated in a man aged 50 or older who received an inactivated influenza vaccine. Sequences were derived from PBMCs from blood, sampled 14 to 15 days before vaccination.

The CDR3 coding sequence is TGCAGTGCTAGGGGTGGCTACACCTTC. Translation: CSARGGYTF. The rearrangement joins TRBV20-1 to TRBJ1-2; no reliable D call. The CDR3 consists of 9 residues. The V end lost 3 bases, the J end lost 7 bases, and 3 bases lay between the germline ends. Germline V gene sequence: CDR1 DFQATT, CDR2 SNEGSKA (reference sequence).